These T cell receptor beta chains were read from a single sample in a study of blood T cells in healthy people across ages. TCRdb reprocessed the 5' RACE reads via MiXCR and lists one record per CDR3 protein. The table has roughly 680,000 distinct CDR3 sequences, around 52% seen once. What was sequenced was blood. These receptors originate from a woman older than 75 in good health. Each CDR3 is given with its conserved first and last residue. Each record gives: clone size, J gene, V gene, D gene, CDR3 protein, CDR3 DNA. D genes are given only for firm matches. The size of a clone is reported for some rows only, either as once, few or many, or as a class for expanded clones.

>few|TRBJ1-1|TRBV29-1|-
CSVEDPPTGPNSFF
TGCAGCGTTGAAGACCCCCCGACAGGACCGAATAGTTTCTTT
>-|TRBJ1-5|TRBV7-6|-
CASSLALIGTHYKPQHF
TGTGCCAGCAGCTTAGCGCTAATCGGGACACACTACAAGCCCCAGCATTTT
>many|TRBJ2-5|TRBV20-1|-
CSARERDHLRSETQYF
TGCAGTGCTAGAGAGCGGGACCACCTGCGGTCGGAGACCCAGTACTTC
>few|TRBJ2-1|TRBV5-1|TRBD2
CASSLATGLAGGNEQFF
TGCGCCAGCAGCTTGGCCACAGGACTAGCGGGAGGGAATGAGCAGTTCTTC
>-|TRBJ2-7|TRBV27|-
CASSSIGYEQYF
TGTGCCAGCAGTTCAATCGGTTACGAGCAGTACTTC
>once|TRBJ2-6|TRBV5-1|-
CASNIGQGSPTGANVLTF
TGCGCCAGCAACATTGGACAAGGTTCACCAACTGGGGCCAACGTCCTGACTTTC
>-|TRBJ1-2|TRBV7-3|-
CASMRGVYWDYTF
TGTGCCAGCATGCGGGGGGTTTATTGGGACTACACCTTC
>-|TRBJ2-1|TRBV13|TRBD2
CAGSLGLADPNEQFF
TGTGCCGGCAGCTTAGGACTAGCAGACCCCAATGAGCAGTTCTTC
>-|TRBJ2-4|TRBV4-1|TRBD1
CASSQGWDRAKNIQYF
TGCGCCAGCAGCCAAGGGTGGGACAGAGCCAAAAACATTCAGTACTTC
>many|TRBJ2-1|TRBV7-3|-
CASSFSYNSRNEQFF
TGTGCCAGCAGCTTTTCCTATAACTCGCGGAATGAGCAGTTCTTC
>-|TRBJ2-3|TRBV20-1|TRBD2
CSARGPSGGDADTQYF
TGCAGTGCTAGAGGTCCTAGCGGGGGGGATGCAGATACGCAGTATTTT
>-|TRBJ2-3|TRBV11-2|TRBD1
CASSLGTVPTSTDTQYF
TGTGCCAGCAGCCTCGGGACAGTACCCACTAGCACAGATACGCAGTATTTT
>few|TRBJ1-6|TRBV27|-
CASSLDGGGSSYNSPLHF
TGTGCCAGCAGTTTAGACGGGGGAGGCAGCTCCTATAATTCACCCCTCCACTTT
>-|TRBJ2-3|TRBV15|-
CATSLGTRKDTQYF
TGTGCCACCAGCTTAGGGACCCGAAAGGATACGCAGTATTTT
>-|TRBJ2-5|TRBV15|-
CATSRDVGSQYF
TGTGCCACCAGCAGAGATGTCGGGTCCCAGTACTTC
>many|TRBJ2-5|TRBV5-1|TRBD1
CASSLNGQGETETQYF
TGCGCCAGCAGCTTGAACGGACAGGGGGAGACCGAGACCCAGTACTTC
>-|TRBJ2-7|TRBV9|-
CASSVDGGSVSQYF
TGTGCCAGCAGCGTAGACGGGGGTTCGGTATCCCAGTACTTC
>-|TRBJ1-1|TRBV29-1|-
CSVEDQRGAGAESKAEAFF
TGCAGCGTTGAAGATCAACGGGGGGCAGGGGCGGAAAGTAAGGCTGAAGCTTTCTTT
>-|TRBJ2-6|TRBV7-3|-
CASRPTGLSSGANVLTF
TGTGCCAGCAGACCTACAGGACTAAGCTCTGGGGCCAACGTCCTGACTTTC
>once|TRBJ2-4|TRBV3-1|-
CASSQGRRARYDNIQYF
TGTGCCAGCAGCCAGGGACGGAGGGCCCGGTATGACAACATTCAGTACTTC
>-|TRBJ2-7|TRBV20-1|TRBD1
CSARDPGQGHHEQYF
TGCAGTGCTAGAGATCCCGGACAGGGGCATCATGAGCAGTACTTC
>many|TRBJ2-7|TRBV7-9|TRBD2
CASSLVGLAGHEQYF
TGTGCCAGCAGCTTAGTGGGACTAGCGGGACACGAGCAGTACTTC
>few|TRBJ2-2|TRBV18|-
CASSPGLDPNTGELFF
TGTGCCAGCTCACCAGGGCTAGATCCGAACACCGGGGAGCTGTTTTTT
>-|TRBJ2-1|TRBV5-5|-
CASRKQGPSYNEQFF
TGTGCCAGCAGGAAGCAGGGGCCGTCCTACAATGAGCAGTTCTTC
>few|TRBJ2-3|TRBV14|TRBD2
CASSPRLATDTQYF
TGTGCCAGCAGCCCCAGACTAGCCACAGATACGCAGTATTTT
>few|TRBJ2-7|TRBV30|-
CAWSPDSYEQYF
TGTGCCTGGAGTCCCGACTCCTACGAGCAGTACTTC
>many|TRBJ2-4|TRBV21-1|-
CASSPQPGVKNIQYF
TGTGCCAGCAGCCCCCAACCAGGGGTCAAAAACATTCAGTACTTC
>-|TRBJ1-1|TRBV11-1|-
CASSLAAVSYTEAFF
TGTGCCAGCAGCTTAGCCGCGGTATCGTACACTGAAGCTTTCTTT
>few|TRBJ2-5|TRBV5-1|-
CAGSLVPEQETQYF
TGCGCCGGCAGCTTGGTCCCGGAGCAAGAGACCCAGTACTTC
>many|TRBJ2-3|TRBV6-2/TRBV6-3|-
CASSYSPGAPPSTDTQYF
TGTGCCAGCAGTTACTCCCCGGGAGCCCCTCCCAGCACAGATACGCAGTATTTT
>few|TRBJ2-1|TRBV10-3|TRBD2
CAISSSGVYNEQFF
TGTGCCATCAGTTCTAGCGGGGTCTACAATGAGCAGTTCTTC
>-|TRBJ2-5|TRBV10-3|-
CATKGGIRQGETQYF
TGTGCCACCAAGGGGGGTATACGGCAGGGGGAGACCCAGTACTTC
>-|TRBJ2-7|TRBV12-3/TRBV12-4|-
CASRSSAQGNYEQYF
TGTGCCAGCAGATCTTCAGCGCAGGGGAACTACGAGCAGTACTTC
>many|TRBJ2-7|TRBV7-8|TRBD1
CASSLVPGGISYEQYF
TGTGCCAGCAGCTTAGTTCCAGGGGGAATCTCCTACGAGCAGTACTTC
>-|TRBJ2-7|TRBV20-1|TRBD2
CSAGAGGSYEQYF
TGCAGTGCTGGAGCGGGGGGCTCCTACGAGCAGTACTTC